This T cell receptor (beta chain) was documented in a study of blood T cell repertoires in COVID-19. Study summary: There were acute and convalescent COVID-19 samples, and they came from the United States, Italy and Spain. Sources were T cells, B-cell-depleted T cells, or PBMCs; the material itself was cDNA or gDNA.

Germline V gene data show CDR1 as MDHEN and CDR2 as SYDVKM. The CDR3 has 14 residues. Trimming took off 7 bases at V and 4 bases at J, with 16 bases between the two ends. The method was immunoSEQ multiplex PCR; TCRdb's version includes in-frame clones alone and lacks a portion of them. There are 250,000 to 400,000 clones in the sample; about 87% occur only once, and approximately 5.3% lies in the top ten. This sequence was found in a woman aged 30 to 39 who had recovered from COVID-19. The rearrangement links TRBV28 to TRBJ1-1; weak D call: TRBD1 (5 bases). Input material: PBMCs or T cells enriched from blood (not recorded which). The CDR3 region has the DNA TGTGCCAGCAACGGGGACTGGAGGGGCACTGAAGCTTTCTTT. It is translated as CASNGDWRGTEAFF.